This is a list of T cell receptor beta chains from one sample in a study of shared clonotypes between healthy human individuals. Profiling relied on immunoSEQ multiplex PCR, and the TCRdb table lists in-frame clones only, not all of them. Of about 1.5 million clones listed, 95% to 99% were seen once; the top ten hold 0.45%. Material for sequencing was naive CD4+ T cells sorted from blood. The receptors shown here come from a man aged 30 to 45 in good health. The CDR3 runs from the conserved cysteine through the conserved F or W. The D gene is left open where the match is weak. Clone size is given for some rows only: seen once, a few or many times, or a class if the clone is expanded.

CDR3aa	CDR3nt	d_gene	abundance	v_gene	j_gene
CSVEDWTGPRNIQYF	TGCAGCGTTGAAGATTGGACCGGGCCCCGAAACATTCAGTACTTC	NA	NA	TRBV29-1	TRBJ2-4
CASSLFQDNQPQHF	TGTGCCAGCAGTTTATTCCAGGACAATCAGCCCCAGCATTTT	NA	NA	TRBV28	TRBJ1-5
CASSFVAGANVLTF	TGTGCCAGCAGCTTCGTCGCCGGGGCCAACGTCCTGACTTTC	NA	NA	TRBV5-4	TRBJ2-6
CASSPLRAGGYTF	TGTGCCAGCAGTCCTCTGAGGGCCGGCGGCTACACCTTC	NA	NA	TRBV6-5	TRBJ1-2
CASSPEHLGYNEQFF	TGTGCCAGCAGCCCTGAACATCTCGGCTACAATGAGCAGTTCTTC	NA	NA	TRBV11-2	TRBJ2-1
CASSPPGQGMNEQFF	TGCGCCAGCAGCCCTCCGGGACAGGGTATGAATGAGCAGTTCTTC	TRBD1	NA	TRBV5-1	TRBJ2-1
CASSHRYPISGKSSYEQYF	TGCGCCAGCAGCCACCGATACCCGATAAGCGGAAAGAGCTCCTACGAGCAGTACTTC	NA	NA	TRBV4-1	TRBJ2-7
CASSFRSGTGNRVNNEQFF	TGTGCCAGCAGCTTCCGATCCGGGACAGGGAACCGAGTCAATAATGAGCAGTTCTTC	TRBD1	once	TRBV7-3	TRBJ2-1
CASSLRGTHEQYF	TGTGCCAGCAGTTTAAGGGGGACCCACGAGCAGTACTTC	NA	NA	TRBV27	TRBJ2-7
CASSPEPLGGTDTQYF	TGCGCCAGCAGCCCGGAACCACTGGGGGGCACAGATACGCAGTATTTT	NA	NA	TRBV4-3	TRBJ2-3
CASSAQGGGTEAFF	TGTGCCAGCAGCGCCCAGGGGGGAGGTACTGAAGCTTTCTTT	TRBD1	NA	TRBV7-9	TRBJ1-1
CASSLVRITGELFF	TGTGCCAGCAGCTTAGTACGGATCACCGGGGAGCTGTTTTTT	NA	NA	TRBV7-2	TRBJ2-2
CASSLHGQGDLEQYF	TGCGCCAGCAGTCTTCACGGCCAGGGAGATCTCGAGCAGTACTTC	NA	NA	TRBV5-1	TRBJ2-7
CASREEAGARTGELFF	TGCGCCAGCCGGGAAGAGGCAGGGGCTCGCACCGGGGAGCTGTTTTTT	NA	NA	TRBV4-1	TRBJ2-2
CASSLRDGNTEAFF	TGCGCCAGCAGCTTGAGGGACGGGAACACTGAAGCTTTCTTT	NA	NA	TRBV5-1	TRBJ1-1
CASSLVAGDTQYF	TGCGCCAGCAGCTTAGTAGCGGGAGATACGCAGTATTTT	TRBD2	NA	TRBV5-1	TRBJ2-3
CASSLAGGGTGELFF	TGTGCCAGCAGCCTAGCGGGAGGGGGCACCGGGGAGCTGTTTTTT	TRBD2	NA	TRBV5-4	TRBJ2-2
CSVQQGYNEQFF	TGCAGCGTTCAACAGGGCTACAATGAGCAGTTCTTC	NA	NA	TRBV29-1	TRBJ2-1
CASSWDRGHTDTQYF	TGTGCCAGCAGCTGGGACAGGGGCCACACAGATACGCAGTATTTT	TRBD1	NA	TRBV7-2	TRBJ2-3
CASSQVGGQPGNTIYF	TGTGCCAGCAGCCAAGTTGGGGGTCAACCTGGAAACACCATATATTTT	NA	NA	TRBV14	TRBJ1-3
CASSVTQTGELFF	TGTGCCAGCAGCGTAACCCAGACCGGGGAGCTGTTTTTT	NA	NA	TRBV9	TRBJ2-2
CASRNRVNEQFF	TGTGCCAGCAGAAACAGGGTTAATGAGCAGTTCTTC	NA	NA	TRBV6-5	TRBJ2-1
CASSLGTGPPQHF	TGTGCCAGCAGCTTGGGGACGGGCCCGCCCCAGCATTTT	NA	NA	TRBV5-6	TRBJ1-5
CASSRQGYEQYF	TGTGCCAGCAGCCGACAGGGCTACGAGCAGTACTTC	TRBD1	once	TRBV28	TRBJ2-7
CASSESSGPYGYTF	TGTGCCAGCAGTGAATCCTCGGGACCCTATGGCTACACCTTC	NA	NA	TRBV25-1	TRBJ1-2
CASSLGDNSYEQYF	TGCGCCAGCAGCTTGGGGGACAACTCCTACGAGCAGTACTTC	NA	NA	TRBV5-1	TRBJ2-7
CASKTGTEAFF	TGCGCCAGCAAAACAGGGACTGAAGCTTTCTTT	NA	NA	TRBV5-1	TRBJ1-1
CSVVGVRGYEQYF	TGCAGCGTTGTAGGGGTCAGAGGCTACGAGCAGTACTTC	NA	once	TRBV29-1	TRBJ2-7
CASSSGGRQHEQYF	TGTGCCAGCAGCTCCGGGGGGCGGCAGCACGAGCAGTACTTC	NA	NA	TRBV5-8	TRBJ2-7